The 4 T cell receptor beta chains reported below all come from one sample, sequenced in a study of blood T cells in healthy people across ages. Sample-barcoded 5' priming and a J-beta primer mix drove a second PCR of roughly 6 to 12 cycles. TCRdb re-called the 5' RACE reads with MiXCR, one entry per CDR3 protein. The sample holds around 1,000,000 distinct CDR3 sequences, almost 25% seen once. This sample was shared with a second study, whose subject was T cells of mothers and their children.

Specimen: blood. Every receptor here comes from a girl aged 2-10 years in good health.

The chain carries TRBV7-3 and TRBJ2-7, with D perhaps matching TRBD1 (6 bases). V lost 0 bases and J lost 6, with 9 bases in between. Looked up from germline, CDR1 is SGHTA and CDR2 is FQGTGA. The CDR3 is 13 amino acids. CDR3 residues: CASSLTLGGEQYF. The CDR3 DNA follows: TGTGCCAGCAGCTTAACTCTAGGGGGCGAGCAGTACTTC.

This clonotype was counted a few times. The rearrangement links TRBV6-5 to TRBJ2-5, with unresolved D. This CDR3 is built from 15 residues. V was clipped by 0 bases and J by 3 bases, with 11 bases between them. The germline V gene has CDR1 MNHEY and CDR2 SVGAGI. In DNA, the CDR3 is TGTGCCAGCAGTTACTCGGTCCTGAGGAAAGAGACCCAGTACTTC. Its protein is CASSYSVLRKETQYF.

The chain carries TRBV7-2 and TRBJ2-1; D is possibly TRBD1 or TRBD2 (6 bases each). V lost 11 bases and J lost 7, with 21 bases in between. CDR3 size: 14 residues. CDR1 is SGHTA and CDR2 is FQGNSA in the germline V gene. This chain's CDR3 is CAPKSGAPINEQFF. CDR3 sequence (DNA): TGTGCCCCGAAATCGGGGGCCCCTATAAATGAGCAGTTCTTC.

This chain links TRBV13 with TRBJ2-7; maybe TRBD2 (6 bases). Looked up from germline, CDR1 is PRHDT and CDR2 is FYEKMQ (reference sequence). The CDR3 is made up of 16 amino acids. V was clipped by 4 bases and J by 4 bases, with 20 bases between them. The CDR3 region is CASSSQEGNMFYEQYF. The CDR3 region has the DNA TGTGCCAGCAGCTCCCAGGAGGGGAATATGTTTTACGAGCAGTACTTC.